One and the same sample provided the 12 T cell receptor beta chains below, sequenced in a study of control samples from healthy donors and cancer patients. TCRdb's copy holds only in-frame clones and misses some; the assay was immunoSEQ multiplex PCR. The data show 35,000 to 50,000 clones, around 94% seen once. The source material was blood. The receptors stem from a man aged 55-75 years in good health.

The gene calls are TRBV3-1 (or the pseudogene TRBV3-2) and TRBJ1-4; D is unclear. Looked up from germline, CDR1 is LGHDT and CDR2 is YNNKEL (reference sequence). This CDR3 is built from 12 residues. V gave up 0 bases and J gave up 14 bases, with 10 bases separating them. CDR3 residues: CASSQDLGRLFF. Here the CDR3 DNA reads TGTGCCAGCAGCCAAGATCTGGGCCGGCTGTTTTTT.

The rearrangement links TRBV18 to TRBJ2-7; D might be TRBD2 (5 bases). The CDR3 has 13 amino acids. Trimming stripped 1 base from V and 6 bases from J, with 10 bases between. Germline CDR1 and CDR2: KGHSH and LQKENI. The CDR3 sequence is CASSPLKDCEQYF. DNA for the CDR3: TGTGCCAGCTCACCACTAAAGGACTGCGAGCAGTACTTC.

Written as DNA, the CDR3 is TGCGCCAGCAGAGCAGGAAACACCGGGGAGCTGTTTTTT. Translation: CASRAGNTGELFF. J is TRBJ2-2 and V is TRBV10-1; D is ambiguous. The CDR3 consists of 13 residues. The V gene lost 6 bases and the J gene lost 2 bases, with 7 bases spanning the gap. Germline CDR1 and CDR2: WNHNN and SYGVQD (reference sequence).

This rearrangement joins TRBV11-2 to TRBJ1-6; D may be TRBD1 (6 bases). The germline V gene encodes CDR1 SGHAT and CDR2 FQNNGV. Trimming left V 2 bases short and J 3 bases short, with 11 bases between. The CDR3 has 16 amino acids. The CDR3 sequence is CASSLWGRGYNSPLHF. CDR3 DNA: TGTGCCAGCAGCTTATGGGGGCGGGGCTATAATTCACCCCTCCACTTT.

V is TRBV7-3 and J is TRBJ2-1, with D tentatively TRBD2 (6 bases). Deletions cut 5 bases from V and 1 base from J, with 15 bases between. The CDR3 runs to 16 residues. The germline V gene has CDR1 SGHTA and CDR2 FQGTGA. CDR3: CASSPRASASYNEQFF. CDR3 nucleotide sequence: TGTGCCAGCAGCCCCAGAGCTAGCGCGTCCTACAATGAGCAGTTCTTC.

CDR3 sequence reads: CASSQQTEAFF. The CDR3 DNA follows: TGTGCCAGCAGCCAACAGACTGAAGCTTTCTTT. The chain has TRBV3-1 (or the pseudogene TRBV3-2) and TRBJ1-1; D is unclear. This CDR3 contains 11 residues. V shed 2 bases and J shed 5 bases, with 3 bases lying between them. Germline V lookup: CDR1 LGHDT, CDR2 YNNKEL (reference sequence).

The CDR3 coding sequence is TGCGCCAGCAGTGAGTACGGCCCAGATCGGGAGCTGTTTTTT. Its translation: CASSEYGPDRELFF. The V call is TRBV10-1, the J call TRBJ2-2; D unresolved. In germline, CDR1 is WNHNN, CDR2 SYGVQD (reference sequence). V lost 1 base and J 9 bases, leaving 12 bases between the germline ends. The CDR3 extends over 14 amino acids.

This sequence joins TRBV7-2 and TRBJ1-6; the D gene is possibly TRBD1 (5 bases). Germline V CDR1 and CDR2: SGHTA, FQGNSA. The V end was cut by 1 base, the J end by 6 bases, with 7 bases between. The CDR3 has 14 amino acids. The CDR3 DNA reads as TGTGCCAGCAGCTTAGACAGGTTTAATTCACCCCTCCACTTT. Residues: CASSLDRFNSPLHF.

This clone is a singleton in its sample. Here the CDR3 reads CAVDTQYF. The CDR3 bases are TGTGCAGTTGATACGCAGTATTTT. The gene calls are TRBV2 and TRBJ2-3; D is ambiguous. This CDR3 is 8 amino acids long. CDR1 SNHLY and CDR2 FYNNEI come from the germline V gene.

This rearrangement joins TRBV5-8 to TRBJ2-7, with D maybe TRBD2 (6 bases). Germline V CDR1 and CDR2: SGHTS, YDEGEE. This CDR3 has 16 residues. Between the trimmed V and J ends, which lost 4 bases and 2 bases, there was a span of 19 bases. CDR3: CASSEIGLAVTYEQYF. Written as DNA, the CDR3 is TGTGCCAGCAGCGAAATCGGCTTAGCGGTTACCTACGAGCAGTACTTC.

The chain has TRBV19 and TRBJ2-7; TRBD1 aligns across 8 bases. The CDR3 loop spans 16 amino acids. V lost 1 base to trimming and J lost 4 bases; unmatched junction nucleotides: 9. The V gene's germline CDR1 is LNHDA and CDR2 SQIVND (reference sequence). The CDR3 reads CASSIAMGQGAYEQYF. CDR3 coding DNA: TGTGCCAGTAGTATAGCTATGGGCCAGGGGGCATACGAGCAGTACTTC.

This chain links TRBV5-6 with TRBJ2-7; D is ambiguous. This CDR3 region has 11 residues. Trimming removed 0 bases at V and 4 bases at J, with 2 bases between. The germline gives CDR1 SGHDT, CDR2 YYEEEE. This chain's CDR3 is CASSLEYEQYF. CDR3 nucleotides: TGTGCCAGCAGCTTGGAGTACGAGCAGTACTTC.